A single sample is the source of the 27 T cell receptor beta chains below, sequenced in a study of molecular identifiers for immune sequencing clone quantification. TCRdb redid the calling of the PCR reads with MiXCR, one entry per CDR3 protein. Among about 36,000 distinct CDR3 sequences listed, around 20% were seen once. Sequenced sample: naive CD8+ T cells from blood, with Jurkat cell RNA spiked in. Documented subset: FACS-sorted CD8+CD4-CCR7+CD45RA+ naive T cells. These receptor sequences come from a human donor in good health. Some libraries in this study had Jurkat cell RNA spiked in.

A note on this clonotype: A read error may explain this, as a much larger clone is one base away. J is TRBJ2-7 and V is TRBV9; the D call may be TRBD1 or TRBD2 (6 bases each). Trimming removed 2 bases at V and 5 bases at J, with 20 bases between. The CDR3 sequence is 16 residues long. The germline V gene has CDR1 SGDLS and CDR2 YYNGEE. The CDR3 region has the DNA TGTGCCAGCAGCGTGGGGTCCGGGGGCGGTCTCAACGAGCAGTACTTC. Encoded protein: CASSVGSGGGLNEQYF.

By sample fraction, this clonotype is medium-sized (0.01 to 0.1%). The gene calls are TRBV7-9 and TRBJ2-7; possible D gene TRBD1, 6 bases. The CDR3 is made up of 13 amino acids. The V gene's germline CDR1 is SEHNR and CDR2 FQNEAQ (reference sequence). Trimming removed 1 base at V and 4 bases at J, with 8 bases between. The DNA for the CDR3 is TGTGCCAGCAGCTTAGGTAGGGGGTACGAGCAGTACTTC. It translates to CASSLGRGYEQYF.

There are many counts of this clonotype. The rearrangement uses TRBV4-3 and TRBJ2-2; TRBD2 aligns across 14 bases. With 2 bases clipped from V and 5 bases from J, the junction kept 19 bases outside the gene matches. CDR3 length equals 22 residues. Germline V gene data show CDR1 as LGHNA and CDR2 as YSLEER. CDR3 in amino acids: CASSQPPTGTSGSKWGTGELFF. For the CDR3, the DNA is TGCGCCAGCAGCCAACCCCCAACCGGGACTAGCGGGAGTAAATGGGGAACCGGGGAGCTGTTTTTT.

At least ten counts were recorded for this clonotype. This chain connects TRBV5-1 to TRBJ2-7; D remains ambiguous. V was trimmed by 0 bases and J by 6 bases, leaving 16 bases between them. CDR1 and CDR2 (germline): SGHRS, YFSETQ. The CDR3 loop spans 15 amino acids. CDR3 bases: TGCGCCAGCAGCTTGGGGACGGGCCTGGACGGCGAGCAGTACTTC. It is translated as CASSLGTGLDGEQYF. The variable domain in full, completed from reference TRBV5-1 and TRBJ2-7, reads KAGVTQTPRYLIKTRGQQVTLSCSPISGHRSVSWYQQTPGQGLQFLFEYFSETQRNKGNFPGRFSGRQFSNSRSEMNVSTLELGDSALYLCASSLGTGLDGEQYFGPGTRLTVT.

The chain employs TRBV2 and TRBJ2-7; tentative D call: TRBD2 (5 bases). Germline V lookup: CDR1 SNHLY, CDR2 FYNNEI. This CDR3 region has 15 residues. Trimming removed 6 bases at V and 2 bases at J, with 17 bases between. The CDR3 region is CASRDFRAGPYEQYF. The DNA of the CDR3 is TGTGCCAGCAGGGACTTCCGGGCCGGGCCCTACGAGCAGTACTTC.

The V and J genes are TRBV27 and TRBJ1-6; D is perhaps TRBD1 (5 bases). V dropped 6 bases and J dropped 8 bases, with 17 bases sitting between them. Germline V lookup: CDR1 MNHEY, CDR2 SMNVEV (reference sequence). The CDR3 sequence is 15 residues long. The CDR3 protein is CASSQGLGPHSPLHF. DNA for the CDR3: TGTGCCAGCAGCCAGGGTTTAGGGCCCCATTCACCCCTCCACTTT.

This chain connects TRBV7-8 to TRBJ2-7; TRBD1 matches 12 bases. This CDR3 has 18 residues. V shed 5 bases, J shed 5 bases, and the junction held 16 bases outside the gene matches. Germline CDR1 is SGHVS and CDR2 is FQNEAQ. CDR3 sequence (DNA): TGTGCCAGCAGCCACTTCCCCCGCGGGACAGGGGGCAAGAACGAGCAGTACTTC. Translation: CASSHFPRGTGGKNEQYF.

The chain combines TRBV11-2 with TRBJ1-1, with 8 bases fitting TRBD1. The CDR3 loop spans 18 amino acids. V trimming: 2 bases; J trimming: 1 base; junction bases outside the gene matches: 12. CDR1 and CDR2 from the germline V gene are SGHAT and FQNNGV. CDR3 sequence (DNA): TGTGCCAGCAGCTTAACTACAGGGACAGGACTCTCGAACACTGAAGCTTTCTTT. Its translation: CASSLTTGTGLSNTEAFF.

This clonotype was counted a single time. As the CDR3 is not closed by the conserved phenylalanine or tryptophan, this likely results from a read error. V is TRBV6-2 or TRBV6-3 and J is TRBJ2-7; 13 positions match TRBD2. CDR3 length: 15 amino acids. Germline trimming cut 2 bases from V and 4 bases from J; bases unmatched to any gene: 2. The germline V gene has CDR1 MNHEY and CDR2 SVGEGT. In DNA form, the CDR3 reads TGTGCCAGCAGTTACACGGGACTAGCGGGGTACGAGCAGTACTCC. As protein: CASSYTGLAGYEQYS.

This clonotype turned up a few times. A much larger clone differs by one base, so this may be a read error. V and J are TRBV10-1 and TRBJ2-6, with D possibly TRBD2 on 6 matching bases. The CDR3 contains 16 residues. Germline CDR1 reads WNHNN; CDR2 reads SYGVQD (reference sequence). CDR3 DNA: TGCGCCAGCATCCGATCAAGGGACTCTGGGGCCAACGCCCTGACTTTC. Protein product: CASIRSRDSGANALTF.

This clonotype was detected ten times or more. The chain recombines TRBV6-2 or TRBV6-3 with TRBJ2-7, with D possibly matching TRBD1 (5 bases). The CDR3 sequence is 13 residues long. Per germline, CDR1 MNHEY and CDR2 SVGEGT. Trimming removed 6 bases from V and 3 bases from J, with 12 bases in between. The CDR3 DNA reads TGTGCCAGCAGCCTCGACAGCCTCTACGAGCAGTACTTC. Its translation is CASSLDSLYEQYF.

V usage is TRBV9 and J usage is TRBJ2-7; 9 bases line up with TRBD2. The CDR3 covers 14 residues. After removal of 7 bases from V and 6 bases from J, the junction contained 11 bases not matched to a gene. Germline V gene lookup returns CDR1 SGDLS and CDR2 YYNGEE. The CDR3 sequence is CASAAGGGGGEQYF. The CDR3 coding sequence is TGTGCCAGCGCGGCGGGCGGGGGGGGTGGCGAGCAGTACTTC.

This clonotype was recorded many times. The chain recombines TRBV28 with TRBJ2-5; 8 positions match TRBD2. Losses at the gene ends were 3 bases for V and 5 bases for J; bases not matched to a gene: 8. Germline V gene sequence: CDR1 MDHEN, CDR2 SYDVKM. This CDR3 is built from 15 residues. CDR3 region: CASSFFREGAETQYF. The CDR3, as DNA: TGTGCCAGCAGTTTTTTCCGGGAGGGAGCGGAGACCCAGTACTTC.

In nucleotides, the CDR3 is TGTGCCAGCAGCCATAGGAGTCTCGGAGAGACCCAGTACTTC. Protein sequence: CASSHRSLGETQYF. V is TRBV4-2 and J is TRBJ2-5; D gene uncertain. Germline-derived CDR1 and CDR2 are LGHNA and YNFKEQ. V shed 3 bases and J shed 4 bases, with 12 bases lying between them. The CDR3 spans 14 residues.

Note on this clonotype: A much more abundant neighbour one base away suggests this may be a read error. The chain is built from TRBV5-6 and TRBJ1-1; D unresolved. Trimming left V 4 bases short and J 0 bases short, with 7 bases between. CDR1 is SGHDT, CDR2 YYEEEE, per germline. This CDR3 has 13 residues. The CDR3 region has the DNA TGTGCCAGCAGCCTTTCCCTGAACACTGAAGCTTTCTTT. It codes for CASSLSLNTEAFF.

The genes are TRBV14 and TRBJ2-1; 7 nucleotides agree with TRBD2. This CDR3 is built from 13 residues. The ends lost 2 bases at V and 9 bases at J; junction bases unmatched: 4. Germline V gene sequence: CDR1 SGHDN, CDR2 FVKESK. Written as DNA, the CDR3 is TGTGCCAGCAGCCAATGGAGCGGGATTGAGCAGTTCTTC. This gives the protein CASSQWSGIEQFF.

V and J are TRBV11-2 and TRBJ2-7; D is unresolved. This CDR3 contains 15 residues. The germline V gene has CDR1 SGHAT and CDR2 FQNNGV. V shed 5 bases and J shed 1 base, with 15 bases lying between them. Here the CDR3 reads CASSLWTEGSYEQYF. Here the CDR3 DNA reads TGTGCCAGCAGCCTATGGACGGAAGGGTCCTACGAGCAGTACTTC.

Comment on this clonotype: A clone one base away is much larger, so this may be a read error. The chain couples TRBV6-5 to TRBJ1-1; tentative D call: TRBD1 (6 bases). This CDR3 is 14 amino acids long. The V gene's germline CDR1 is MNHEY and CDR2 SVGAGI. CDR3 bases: TGTGCCAGCAGCCTAGGGGGGTGGAACATTGAAGCTTTCTTT. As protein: CASSLGGWNIEAFF.

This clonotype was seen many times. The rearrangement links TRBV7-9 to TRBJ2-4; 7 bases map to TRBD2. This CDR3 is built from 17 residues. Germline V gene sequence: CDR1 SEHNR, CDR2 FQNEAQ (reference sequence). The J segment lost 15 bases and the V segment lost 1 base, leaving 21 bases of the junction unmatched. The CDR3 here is CASSLEPPVLSGAKLYF. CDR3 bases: TGTGCCAGCAGCTTAGAGCCCCCCGTTTTGAGCGGGGCCAAGCTGTACTTC.

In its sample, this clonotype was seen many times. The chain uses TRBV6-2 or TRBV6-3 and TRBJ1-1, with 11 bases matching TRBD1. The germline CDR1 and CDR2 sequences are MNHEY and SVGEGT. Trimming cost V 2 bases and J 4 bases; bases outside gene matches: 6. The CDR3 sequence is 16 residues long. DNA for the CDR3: TGTGCCAGCAGTTACAGTGTCGGGACAGGGGGCACTGAAGCTTTCTTT. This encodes CASSYSVGTGGTEAFF.

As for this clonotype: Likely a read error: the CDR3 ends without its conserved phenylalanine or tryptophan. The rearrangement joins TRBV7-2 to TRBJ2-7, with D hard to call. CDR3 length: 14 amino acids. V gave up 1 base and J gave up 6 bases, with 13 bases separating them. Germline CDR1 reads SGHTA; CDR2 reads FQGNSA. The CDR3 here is CASSLVERVSEQYS. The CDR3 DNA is TGTGCCAGCAGCTTAGTGGAGAGAGTCTCCGAGCAGTACTCC.

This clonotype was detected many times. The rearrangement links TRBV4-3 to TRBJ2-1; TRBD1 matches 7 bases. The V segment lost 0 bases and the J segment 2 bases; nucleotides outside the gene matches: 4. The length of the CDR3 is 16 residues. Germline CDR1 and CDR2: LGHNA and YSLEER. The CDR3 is CASSQEGTDPYNEQFF. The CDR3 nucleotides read TGCGCCAGCAGCCAAGAAGGGACAGATCCCTACAATGAGCAGTTCTTC.

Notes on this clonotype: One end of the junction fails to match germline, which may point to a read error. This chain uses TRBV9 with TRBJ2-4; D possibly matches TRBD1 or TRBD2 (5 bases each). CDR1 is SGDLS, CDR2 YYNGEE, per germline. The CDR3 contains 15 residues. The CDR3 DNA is TGTACCAGCAGCGTCACAGGTGGGACGCCTGACATTCAGTACTTC. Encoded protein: CTSSVTGGTPDIQYF. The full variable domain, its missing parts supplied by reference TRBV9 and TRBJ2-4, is DSGVTQTPKHLITATGQRVTLRCSPRSGDLSVYWYQQSLDQGLQFLIQYYNGEERAKGNILERFSAQQFPDLHSELNLSSLELGDSALYFCTSSVTGGTPDIQYFGAGTRLSVL.

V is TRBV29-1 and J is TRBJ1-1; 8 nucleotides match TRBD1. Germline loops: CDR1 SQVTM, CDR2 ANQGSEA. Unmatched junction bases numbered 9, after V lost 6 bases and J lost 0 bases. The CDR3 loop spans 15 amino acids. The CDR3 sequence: CSVASPGQVNTEAFF. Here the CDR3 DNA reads TGCAGCGTGGCCAGCCCGGGACAGGTGAACACTGAAGCTTTCTTT.

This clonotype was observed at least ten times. The CDR3 sequence is CASSLGPGRSEQYF. The CDR3 DNA is TGTGCCAGCAGTTTGGGACCCGGGAGGTCCGAGCAGTACTTC. The rearrangement joins TRBV12-3 or TRBV12-4 to TRBJ2-7; 7 nucleotides align to TRBD2. This CDR3 is built from 14 residues. The junction had 8 bases not matched to a gene; V was cut back by 3 bases and J by 6 bases.

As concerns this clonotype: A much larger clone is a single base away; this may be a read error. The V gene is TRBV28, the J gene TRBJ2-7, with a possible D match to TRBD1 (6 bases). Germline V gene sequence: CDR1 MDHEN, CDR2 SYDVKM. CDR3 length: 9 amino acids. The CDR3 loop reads CTSRRGKYF. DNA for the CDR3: TGTACCAGCCGTAGGGGGAAGTACTTC.

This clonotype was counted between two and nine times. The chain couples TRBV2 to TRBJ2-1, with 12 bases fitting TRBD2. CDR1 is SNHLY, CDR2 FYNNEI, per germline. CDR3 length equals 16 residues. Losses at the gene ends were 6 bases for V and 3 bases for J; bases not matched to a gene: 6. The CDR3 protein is CASRPGTSGFYNEQFF. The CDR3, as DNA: TGTGCCAGCAGGCCCGGGACTAGCGGGTTCTACAATGAGCAGTTCTTC.